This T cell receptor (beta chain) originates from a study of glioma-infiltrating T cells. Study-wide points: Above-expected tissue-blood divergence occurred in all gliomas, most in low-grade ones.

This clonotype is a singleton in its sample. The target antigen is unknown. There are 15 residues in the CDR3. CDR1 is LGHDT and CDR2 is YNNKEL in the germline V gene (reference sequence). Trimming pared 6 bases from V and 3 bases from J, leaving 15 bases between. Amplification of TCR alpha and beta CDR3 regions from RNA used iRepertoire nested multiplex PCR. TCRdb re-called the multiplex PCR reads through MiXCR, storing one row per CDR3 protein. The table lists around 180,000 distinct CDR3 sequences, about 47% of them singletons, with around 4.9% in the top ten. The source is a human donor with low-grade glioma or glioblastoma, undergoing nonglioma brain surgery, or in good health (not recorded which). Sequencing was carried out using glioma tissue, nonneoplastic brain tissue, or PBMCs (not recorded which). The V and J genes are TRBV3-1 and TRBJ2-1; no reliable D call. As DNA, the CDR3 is TGTGCCAGCAGAAACAGCGAGAGCTACTACAATGAGCAGTTCTTC. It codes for CASRNSESYYNEQFF.